Listed below are T cell receptor beta chains from one sample, sequenced in a study of cytomegalovirus exposure and HLA in healthy donors. Profiled with immunoSEQ multiplex PCR; TCRdb holds only in-frame clones, not every one. The table records approximately 300,000 clones, around 86% of them present only once. Source material: PBMCs. These receptors were obtained from a woman aged 18 to 35 in good health and CMV-seronegative. Both conserved end residues are part of each CDR3.

j_gene: TRBJ2-7
v_gene: TRBV14
CDR3aa: CASSQGLAGGYEQYF

j_gene: TRBJ1-5
v_gene: TRBV28
CDR3aa: CASSSGQPQHF

j_gene: TRBJ1-1
v_gene: TRBV18
CDR3aa: CASSAWTVNMNTEAFF

j_gene: TRBJ2-7
v_gene: TRBV4-2
CDR3aa: CASSQVSSPEQQYF

j_gene: TRBJ2-2
v_gene: TRBV9
CDR3aa: CASQRGIGELFF

j_gene: TRBJ2-3
v_gene: TRBV9
CDR3aa: CASSGTRADTQYF

j_gene: TRBJ1-1
v_gene: TRBV11-2
CDR3aa: CASSLGAWNTEAFF

j_gene: TRBJ2-7
v_gene: TRBV10-3
CDR3aa: CAISITGTMDYEQYF

j_gene: TRBJ2-1
v_gene: TRBV5-1
CDR3aa: CASSPAGEGHEQFF

j_gene: TRBJ1-2
v_gene: TRBV6-6
CDR3aa: CASNRAQGIYGYTF

j_gene: TRBJ1-5
v_gene: TRBV28
CDR3aa: CASRKGALGNQPQHF

j_gene: TRBJ1-2
v_gene: TRBV12-5
CDR3aa: CASGYRVSYGYTF

j_gene: TRBJ2-3
v_gene: TRBV6-1
CDR3aa: CASTAAGFSGDTQYF

j_gene: TRBJ1-4
v_gene: TRBV15
CDR3aa: CATSRVGGRGDEKLFF

j_gene: TRBJ1-2
v_gene: TRBV10-3
CDR3aa: CAISLTGEMYGYTF

j_gene: TRBJ2-5
v_gene: TRBV2
CDR3aa: CASSSGLAGAETQYF

j_gene: TRBJ2-7
v_gene: TRBV7-8
CDR3aa: CASSLSGGGSYEQYF

j_gene: TRBJ1-2
v_gene: TRBV5-6
CDR3aa: CASSVRDRGGGYTF

j_gene: TRBJ2-1
v_gene: TRBV2
CDR3aa: CASSGQLAHEQFF

j_gene: TRBJ2-1
v_gene: TRBV6-5
CDR3aa: CASIAGVSYNEQFF

j_gene: TRBJ2-7
v_gene: TRBV7-6
CDR3aa: CASSFGQNYEQYF

j_gene: TRBJ2-7
v_gene: TRBV7-7
CDR3aa: CASSLGQNYEQYF

j_gene: TRBJ2-1
v_gene: TRBV29-1
CDR3aa: CSVMTSGRSSYNEQFF

j_gene: TRBJ2-1
v_gene: TRBV27
CDR3aa: CASSFIQYNEQFF

j_gene: TRBJ2-1
v_gene: TRBV28
CDR3aa: CASTTGGTGSSVYNEQFF

j_gene: TRBJ2-3
v_gene: TRBV5-4
CDR3aa: CASSLPIAGGTDTQYF

j_gene: TRBJ2-1
v_gene: TRBV7-6
CDR3aa: CASSLAAAYNEQFF

j_gene: TRBJ1-4
v_gene: TRBV6-1
CDR3aa: CASSDISVLFF

j_gene: TRBJ2-7
v_gene: TRBV6-6
CDR3aa: CASSPGTGVTYEQYF

j_gene: TRBJ1-2
v_gene: TRBV28
CDR3aa: CASSLARGTNGYTF

j_gene: TRBJ1-5
v_gene: TRBV4-2
CDR3aa: CASSQDLITDQPQHF

j_gene: TRBJ2-1
v_gene: TRBV9
CDR3aa: CASSVASGIYNEQFF

j_gene: TRBJ2-1
v_gene: TRBV27
CDR3aa: CASSPEPYNEQFF

j_gene: TRBJ2-1
v_gene: TRBV7-8
CDR3aa: CASSGPRLAGSSYNEQFF

j_gene: TRBJ2-7
v_gene: TRBV10-3
CDR3aa: CAISDLGKAYEQYF

j_gene: TRBJ2-7
v_gene: TRBV6-6
CDR3aa: CASTGGTGTGEQYF

j_gene: TRBJ2-3
v_gene: TRBV25-1
CDR3aa: CASSGDRGLTDTQYF

j_gene: TRBJ2-7
v_gene: TRBV4-3
CDR3aa: CASSQDTGTYEQYF

j_gene: TRBJ1-2
v_gene: TRBV10-3
CDR3aa: CATLPGQENGYTF

j_gene: TRBJ2-7
v_gene: TRBV18
CDR3aa: CASSPPGVGGRTKQYF

j_gene: TRBJ2-7
v_gene: TRBV5-1
CDR3aa: CASSLGVSGDYEQYF

j_gene: TRBJ1-1
v_gene: TRBV5-1
CDR3aa: CASSWGDYKNTEAFF

j_gene: TRBJ1-4
v_gene: TRBV4-3
CDR3aa: CASSQAPYSPGSEKLFF

j_gene: TRBJ2-3
v_gene: TRBV9
CDR3aa: CASSVEAGVTHTQYF

j_gene: TRBJ2-3
v_gene: TRBV25-1
CDR3aa: CASKGQQSAASTDTQYF

j_gene: TRBJ2-5
v_gene: TRBV5-1
CDR3aa: CASSLEHRGPQYF

j_gene: TRBJ2-7
v_gene: TRBV10-1
CDR3aa: CASSESMEQYF